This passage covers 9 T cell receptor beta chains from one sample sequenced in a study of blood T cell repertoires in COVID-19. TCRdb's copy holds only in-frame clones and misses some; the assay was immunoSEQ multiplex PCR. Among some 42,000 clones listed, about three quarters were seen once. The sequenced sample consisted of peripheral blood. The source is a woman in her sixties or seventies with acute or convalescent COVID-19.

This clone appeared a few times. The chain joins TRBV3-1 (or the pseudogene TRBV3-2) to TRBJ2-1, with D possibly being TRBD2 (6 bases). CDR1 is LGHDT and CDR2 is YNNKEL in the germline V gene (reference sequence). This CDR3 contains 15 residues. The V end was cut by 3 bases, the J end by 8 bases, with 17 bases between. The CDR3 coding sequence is TGTGCCAGCAGCCAGGAGAAAAAACCGGGGGATGAGCAGTTCTTC. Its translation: CASSQEKKPGDEQFF.

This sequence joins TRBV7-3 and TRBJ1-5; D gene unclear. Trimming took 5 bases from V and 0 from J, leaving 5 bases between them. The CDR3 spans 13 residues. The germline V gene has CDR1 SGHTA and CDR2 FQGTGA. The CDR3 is CASSVYSNQPQHF. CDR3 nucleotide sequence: TGTGCCAGCAGCGTTTATAGCAATCAGCCCCAGCATTTT.

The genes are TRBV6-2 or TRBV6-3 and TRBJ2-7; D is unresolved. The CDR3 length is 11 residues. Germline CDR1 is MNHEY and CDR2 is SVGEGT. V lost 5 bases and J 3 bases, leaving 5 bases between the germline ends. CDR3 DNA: TGTGCCAGCAGTAATATCTACGAGCAGTACTTC. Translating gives CASSNIYEQYF.

DNA of the CDR3: TGTGCCACCGAACCGGGAGGGGTTTGGGAGCAGTACTTC. Protein product: CATEPGGVWEQYF. The chain carries TRBV28 and TRBJ2-7; 8 nucleotides line up with TRBD2. Germline values: CDR1 MDHEN, CDR2 SYDVKM. The ends lost 10 bases at V and 7 bases at J; junction bases unmatched: 12. This CDR3 is built from 13 residues.

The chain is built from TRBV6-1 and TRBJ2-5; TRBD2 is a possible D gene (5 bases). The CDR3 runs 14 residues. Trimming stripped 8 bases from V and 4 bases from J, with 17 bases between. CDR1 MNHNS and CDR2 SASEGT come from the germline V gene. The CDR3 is CASAPAASTETQYF. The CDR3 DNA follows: TGTGCCAGCGCCCCCGCGGCTAGCACAGAGACCCAGTACTTC.

CDR3 sequence: CASTPQGRVGEQYF. DNA for the CDR3: TGTGCCAGCACACCGCAGGGTCGTGTTGGCGAGCAGTACTTC. The chain is built from TRBV3-1 (or the pseudogene TRBV3-2) and TRBJ2-7, with a tentative D call TRBD1 (5 bases). Germline CDR1 LGHDT, CDR2 YNNKEL (reference sequence). The CDR3 loop spans 14 amino acids. The V end was cut by 7 bases, the J end by 6 bases, with 19 bases between.

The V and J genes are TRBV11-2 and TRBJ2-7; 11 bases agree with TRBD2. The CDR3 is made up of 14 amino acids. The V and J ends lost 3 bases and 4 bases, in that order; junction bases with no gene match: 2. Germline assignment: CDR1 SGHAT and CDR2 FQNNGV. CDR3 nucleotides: TGTGCCAGCAGCTTGGGGACTAGCGGTTACGAGCAGTACTTC. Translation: CASSLGTSGYEQYF.

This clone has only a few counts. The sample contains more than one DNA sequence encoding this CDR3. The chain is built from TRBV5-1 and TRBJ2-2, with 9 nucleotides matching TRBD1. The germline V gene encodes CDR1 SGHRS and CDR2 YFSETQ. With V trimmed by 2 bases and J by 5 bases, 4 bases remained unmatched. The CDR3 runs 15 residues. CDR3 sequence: CASSLEQGATGELFF. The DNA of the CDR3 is TGCGCCAGCAGCTTAGAACAGGGGGCTACCGGGGAGCTGTTTTTT.

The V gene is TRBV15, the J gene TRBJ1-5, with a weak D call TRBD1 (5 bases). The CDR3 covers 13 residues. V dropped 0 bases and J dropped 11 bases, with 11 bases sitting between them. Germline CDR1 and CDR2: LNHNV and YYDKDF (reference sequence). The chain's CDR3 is CATSRDPGGTQHF. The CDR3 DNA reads TGTGCCACCAGCAGAGATCCCGGGGGGACCCAGCATTTT.